The 10 T cell receptor beta chains in this list originate from one sample, sequenced in a study of blood T cell repertoires in COVID-19. This table comes from immunoSEQ multiplex PCR, and its TCRdb copy is limited to in-frame clones, with some not included. Of about 230,000 clones detected, 86% appear once; the ten largest clones hold roughly 12%. Sequenced input: peripheral blood. These receptors were obtained from a man over 45 with COVID-19, enrolled during active disease.

This chain links TRBV5-1 with TRBJ1-1; D is possibly TRBD1 (6 bases). Between the trimmed V and J ends, which lost 4 bases and 1 base, there was a span of 17 bases. CDR3 length equals 16 residues. Germline values: CDR1 SGHRS, CDR2 YFSETQ. The CDR3 nucleotides read TGCGCCAGCAGCCACTTACCACAGGGCCCGAACACTGAAGCTTTCTTT. Protein: CASSHLPQGPNTEAFF. Supplemented by reference TRBV5-1 and TRBJ1-1, the full variable domain reads KAGVTQTPRYLIKTRGQQVTLSCSPISGHRSVSWYQQTPGQGLQFLFEYFSETQRNKGNFPGRFSGRQFSNSRSEMNVSTLELGDSALYLCASSHLPQGPNTEAFFGQGTRLTVV.

This clone was seen once. This chain links TRBV7-9 with TRBJ2-7, with 9 bases that match TRBD2. Trimming took 4 bases from V and 0 from J; bases not matched to a gene: 7. The CDR3 has 16 amino acids. Germline V CDR1 and CDR2: SEHNR, FQNEAQ (reference sequence). The CDR3 loop is CASSSGLASDSYEQYF. The CDR3 nucleotides read TGTGCCAGCAGCTCGGGACTAGCATCCGACTCCTACGAGCAGTACTTC.

V and J are TRBV19 and TRBJ1-4; TRBD1 agrees at 8 bases. The CDR3 consists of 15 residues. V lost 7 bases to trimming and J lost 0 bases; unmatched junction nucleotides: 4. CDR1 and CDR2 (germline): LNHDA, SQIVND (reference sequence). The CDR3 DNA reads TGTGCCAGTAAAGGACAGGGAGCAACTAATGAAAAACTGTTTTTT. The encoded protein is CASKGQGATNEKLFF.

This sequence joins TRBV3-1 (or the pseudogene TRBV3-2) and TRBJ1-5; TRBD1 matches at 8 bases. The germline gives CDR1 LGHDT, CDR2 YNNKEL (reference sequence). The CDR3 runs to 20 residues. V lost 2 bases to trimming and J lost 3 bases; unmatched junction nucleotides: 18. CDR3 nucleotide sequence: TGTGCCAGCAGCCAATACCCGCAGGGGGCGCGATTTGGTAACAATCAGCCCCAGCATTTT. It encodes CASSQYPQGARFGNNQPQHF.

To note about this clone: The sample has other DNA sequences that encode this CDR3 too. This chain links TRBV18 with TRBJ1-2; tentative D call: TRBD1 (6 bases). Germline CDR1 reads KGHSH; CDR2 reads LQKENI. With 2 bases removed from V and 4 bases from J, the gap between germline ends came to 11 bases. The CDR3 totals 14 residues. CDR3 bases: TGTGCCAGCTCACCAGAGGACAGAGCCTATGGCTACACCTTC. Translating it yields CASSPEDRAYGYTF.

The CDR3 coding sequence is TGTGCCAGCAGTGTGGTCGGCGGGAGTTACAATGAGCAGTTCTTC. Protein sequence: CASSVVGGSYNEQFF. The chain has TRBV2 and TRBJ2-1, with 7 bases aligning to TRBD2. The V segment lost 4 bases and the J segment 4 bases; nucleotides outside the gene matches: 7. Germline assignment: CDR1 SNHLY and CDR2 FYNNEI. This CDR3 has 15 amino acids.

This clone was observed once. V is TRBV10-3 and J is TRBJ2-4; no definite D call. The CDR3 contains 14 residues. Germline V CDR1 and CDR2: ENHRY, SYGVKD. With 0 bases removed from V and 7 bases from J, the gap between germline ends came to 10 bases. Written as DNA, the CDR3 is TGTGCCATCAGTGAGTCGACACCCGTCAACATTCAGTACTTC. It encodes CAISESTPVNIQYF.

This clone was counted once. V usage is TRBV9 and J usage is TRBJ2-7, with D possibly being TRBD1 (5 bases). The CDR3 loop spans 16 amino acids. V shed 4 bases and J shed 3 bases, with 20 bases lying between them. In germline, CDR1 is SGDLS, CDR2 YYNGEE. CDR3 sequence reads: CASSPTTSGWGYEQYF. CDR3 bases: TGTGCCAGCAGCCCAACCACCTCAGGGTGGGGCTACGAGCAGTACTTC.

V is TRBV29-1 and J is TRBJ2-5; 13 bases line up with TRBD2. The V gene end was trimmed by 6 bases and the J gene end by 5 bases; junction bases not matched to a gene: 9. The germline V gene has CDR1 SQVTM and CDR2 ANQGSEA. The length of the CDR3 is 15 residues. The CDR3 loop reads CSVTTGTSGTETQYF. Written as DNA, the CDR3 is TGCAGCGTAACAACCGGGACTAGCGGGACCGAGACCCAGTACTTC.

This chain joins TRBV5-1 and TRBJ2-7; TRBD1 matches 7 bases. V dropped 5 bases and J dropped 1; count of bases not matched to a gene: 6. This CDR3 has 14 amino acids. Per germline, CDR1 SGHRS and CDR2 YFSETQ. CDR3 nucleotide sequence: TGCGCCAGCAGTTCGGACAGGCGATCCTACGAGCAGTACTTC. As protein: CASSSDRRSYEQYF.